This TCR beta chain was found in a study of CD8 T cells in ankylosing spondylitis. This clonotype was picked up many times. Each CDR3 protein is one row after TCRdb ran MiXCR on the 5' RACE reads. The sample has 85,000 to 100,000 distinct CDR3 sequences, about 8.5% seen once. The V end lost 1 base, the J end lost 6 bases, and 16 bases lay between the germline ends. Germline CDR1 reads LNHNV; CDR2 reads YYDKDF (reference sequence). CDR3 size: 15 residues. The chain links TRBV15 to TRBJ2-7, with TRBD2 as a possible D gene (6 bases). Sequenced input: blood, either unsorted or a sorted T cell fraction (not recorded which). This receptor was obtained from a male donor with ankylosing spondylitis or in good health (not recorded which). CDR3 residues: CATSRGGDSNTEQYF. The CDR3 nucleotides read TGTGCCACCAGCAGAGGGGGGGACTCGAATACCGAGCAGTACTTC.